This paragraph covers one T cell receptor (beta chain) sequence. This CDR3 is 14 amino acids long. Germline CDR1 reads ENHRY; CDR2 reads SYGVKD. Trimming shortened V by 3 bases and J by 5 bases, and 13 bases separated the two germline ends. A sample-barcoded 5' primer and a J-beta primer mix were used in a second PCR of roughly 7 to 11 cycles. Tagging of each cDNA molecule was performed by a template-switch adaptor with 12 random nucleotides. All samples gave at least 2.5 million CDR3-containing paired-end reads. TCRdb re-called the 5' RACE reads with MiXCR, one entry per CDR3 protein. The table records about 640,000 distinct CDR3 sequences, about 53% of them present only once. Whenever a sample was processed, at least 6.5 million PBMCs were isolated. The authors extracted at least 5.5 micrograms of total RNA per sample. The sample originates from a study of blood T cells in healthy people across ages.

Sequencing used blood. The V call is TRBV10-3, the J call TRBJ1-2, with TRBD1 as a possible D gene (6 bases). This receptor was obtained from a man aged 60-69 years in good health. The CDR3 is CAISDPQGPYGYTF. The CDR3 nucleotides are TGTGCCATCAGTGACCCACAGGGCCCTTATGGCTACACCTTC.